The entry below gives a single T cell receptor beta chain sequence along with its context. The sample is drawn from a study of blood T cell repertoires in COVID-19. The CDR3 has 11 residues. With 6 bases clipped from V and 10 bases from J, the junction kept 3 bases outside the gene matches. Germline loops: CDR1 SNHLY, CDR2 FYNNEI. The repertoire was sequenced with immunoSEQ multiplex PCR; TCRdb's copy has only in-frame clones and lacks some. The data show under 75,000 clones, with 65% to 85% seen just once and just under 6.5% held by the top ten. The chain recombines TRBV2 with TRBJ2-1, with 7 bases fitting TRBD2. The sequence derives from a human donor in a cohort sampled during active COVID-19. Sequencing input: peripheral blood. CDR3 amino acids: CASRGGFEQFF. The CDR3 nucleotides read TGTGCCAGCAGGGGGGGGTTCGAGCAGTTCTTC.